The 14 T cell receptor beta chains below were found in one sample sequenced in a study of shared clonotypes between healthy human individuals. Libraries were prepared by immunoSEQ multiplex PCR; TCRdb keeps only in-frame clonotypes and omits some of them. This table has over a million clones, roughly 95% appearing once. The sequenced material came from naive CD4+ T cells sorted from blood. Subset noted: CD45RA+ positively selected. These receptor sequences come from a young man in good health.

V is TRBV5-1 and J is TRBJ1-5, with D possibly being TRBD1 (5 bases). The CDR3 covers 13 residues. Germline CDR1 SGHRS, CDR2 YFSETQ. V lost 4 bases to trimming and J lost 9 bases, with 14 bases between them. CDR3 region: CASSPGGSSPQHF. The CDR3 nucleotides read TGCGCCAGCAGCCCCGGGGGGTCCTCGCCCCAGCATTTT.

This chain links TRBV7-6 with TRBJ2-1, with a weak D call TRBD2 (5 bases). Trimming pared 3 bases from V and 6 bases from J, leaving 18 bases between. CDR3 length: 16 amino acids. Germline V gives CDR1 SGHVS, CDR2 FNYEAQ. Here the CDR3 DNA reads TGTGCCAGCAGCTTGAAGGAGGTATCCCTCGTCAATGAGCAGTTCTTC. This codes for CASSLKEVSLVNEQFF.

Points on this clone: An end of the junction differs from the germline gene, which may be a read error. This sequence joins TRBV7-8 and TRBJ1-3; D is uncertain. Germline V CDR1 and CDR2: SGHVS, FQNEAQ. This CDR3 contains 13 residues. The CDR3 region has the DNA TGTGTCAGCAGCTTAAGCTCTGGAAACACCATATATTTT. This sequence encodes CVSSLSSGNTIYF.

The chain is built from TRBV6-5 and TRBJ1-2, with D perhaps TRBD1 (6 bases). In germline, CDR1 is MNHEY, CDR2 SVGAGI. Trimming pared 4 bases from V and 8 bases from J, leaving 14 bases between. This CDR3 is built from 13 residues. CDR3 sequence (DNA): TGTGCCAGCAGTTTCAGGGGCCCGGACGGCTACACCTTC. This codes for CASSFRGPDGYTF.

This chain joins TRBV6-5 and TRBJ1-2; D is unresolved. CDR1 MNHEY and CDR2 SVGAGI come from the germline V gene. The CDR3 is 15 residues long. Deletions cut 2 bases from V and 2 bases from J, with 12 bases between. CDR3 sequence (DNA): TGTGCCAGCAGTTACGGGGATCTACTAAACTATGGCTACACCTTC. This sequence encodes CASSYGDLLNYGYTF.

The CDR3 DNA reads TGCAGCGTAAAAAAACAGGGGATGAACCTTGCTGAGCAGTTCTTC. Translation: CSVKKQGMNLAEQFF. The chain recombines TRBV29-1 with TRBJ2-1; 7 bases map to TRBD1. The CDR3 covers 15 residues. V lost 6 bases to trimming and J lost 9 bases; unmatched junction nucleotides: 17. CDR1 and CDR2 from the germline V gene are SQVTM and ANQGSEA.

This chain joins TRBV5-1 and TRBJ2-7; TRBD1 is a possible D gene (6 bases). The CDR3 loop spans 15 amino acids. The germline V gene has CDR1 SGHRS and CDR2 YFSETQ. V lost 4 bases and J lost 4, with 18 bases in between. The CDR3: CASSLRDLGGYEQYF. As DNA, the CDR3 is TGCGCCAGCAGCCTCCGGGACCTAGGGGGTTACGAGCAGTACTTC.

This CDR3 is CASSVDVPGQGARETQYF. CDR3 DNA: TGTGCCAGCAGCGTAGACGTACCGGGACAGGGGGCTAGGGAGACCCAGTACTTC. V gene TRBV9 combines with J gene TRBJ2-5; 12 bases agree with TRBD1. This CDR3 is 18 amino acids long. With 0 bases clipped from V and 5 bases from J, the junction kept 11 bases outside the gene matches. The germline gives CDR1 SGDLS, CDR2 YYNGEE.

The V gene is TRBV27, the J gene TRBJ2-1; D is uncertain. The CDR3 runs to 15 residues. V shed 8 bases and J shed 6 bases, with 20 bases lying between them. The germline CDR1 and CDR2 sequences are MNHEY and SMNVEV (reference sequence). DNA of the CDR3: TGTGCCAGCGGGCCTGTCAGATCCCCTACCAATGAGCAGTTCTTC. This sequence encodes CASGPVRSPTNEQFF.

The genes are TRBV5-1 and TRBJ2-1, with 11 nucleotides matching TRBD2. CDR3 length: 20 residues. V lost 4 bases and J lost 1; bases outside the gene matches: 16. Looked up from germline, CDR1 is SGHRS and CDR2 is YFSETQ. The CDR3 reads CASSRRTSGSSIGSYNEQFF. The CDR3 DNA reads as TGCGCCAGCAGCAGACGGACTAGCGGGTCATCGATAGGGTCCTACAATGAGCAGTTCTTC.

The chain couples TRBV30 to TRBJ1-1; D ambiguous. From germline, CDR1 is GTSNPN and CDR2 SVGIG (reference sequence). V was trimmed by 2 bases and J by 4 bases, leaving 17 bases between them. This CDR3 is built from 15 residues. The CDR3 nucleotides read TGTGCCTGGAGTCCCCCGCTCCCGGTTGGCACTGAAGCTTTCTTT. Translated, it gives CAWSPPLPVGTEAFF.

This chain connects TRBV19 to TRBJ2-2; the D gene is possibly TRBD2 (6 bases). The ends were cut back, 3 bases at V and 4 bases at J, with 15 bases in the middle. The CDR3 consists of 16 residues. Germline CDR1 reads LNHDA; CDR2 reads SQIVND (reference sequence). The CDR3 nucleotides are TGTGCCAGTAGTATTGGTGGCGGGATTAGCACCGGGGAGCTGTTTTTT. This gives the protein CASSIGGGISTGELFF.

V is TRBV30 and J is TRBJ2-5; 8 bases map to TRBD1. After removal of 3 bases from V and 7 bases from J, the junction contained 13 bases not matched to a gene. The CDR3 is 15 residues long. The germline gives CDR1 GTSNPN, CDR2 SVGIG (reference sequence). This CDR3 is CAWSSRGPRKGTQYF. Written as DNA, the CDR3 is TGTGCCTGGAGCTCCAGGGGGCCAAGAAAAGGGACCCAGTACTTC. The full variable domain, with the rest looked up from reference TRBV30 and TRBJ2-5, is SQTIHQWPATLVQPVGSPLSLECTVEGTSNPNLYWYRQAAGRGLQLLFYSVGIGQISSEVPQNLSASRPQDRQFILSSKKLLLSDSGFYLCAWSSRGPRKGTQYFGPGTRLLVL.

As to this clone: Different DNA sequences within this sample yield the same CDR3. This rearrangement joins TRBV5-1 to TRBJ2-7; unclear D gene. V was clipped by 0 bases and J by 7 bases, with 11 bases between them. From germline, CDR1 is SGHRS and CDR2 YFSETQ. This CDR3 spans 13 amino acids. The CDR3 sequence is CASSLAGRSEQYF. The CDR3, as DNA: TGCGCCAGCAGCTTGGCTGGTCGGTCGGAGCAGTACTTC.